The sequence of this T cell receptor (beta chain) was determined in a study of regulatory T cells in long-lasting Graves disease. Described time point: newly diagnosed GD, antithyroid drugs for less than 3 months. After RNA was extracted from PBMCs, the TCR library was made from it. This clonotype occurred many times. This CDR3 has 13 residues. Per the germline V gene, CDR1 is DFQATT and CDR2 is SNEGSKA (reference sequence). V shed 3 bases and J 5 bases; nucleotides not matched to a gene: 3. HTBI primers from iRepertoire and Arm-PCR of CDR3 regions yielded the TCR beta libraries. Each CDR3 protein gets one entry after TCRdb re-called the multiplex PCR reads with MiXCR. The top ten hold about an eighth of the sample, which has a few hundred thousand distinct CDR3 sequences, 15% to 20% seen once. This sample also belongs to another study, concerning T cells in Graves' hyperthyroidism and ophthalmopathy. As that report states: Most expanded thyroid clonotypes above 0.001 recurred in blood.

This receptor was taken from a woman in her twenties or thirties with Graves disease. The sequencing used peripheral blood mononuclear cells (PBMCs), collected at new diagnosis, from a patient treated with antithyroid drugs. This chain connects TRBV20-1 to TRBJ2-1; TRBD2 agrees at 8 bases. The chain's CDR3 is CSASGRVNNEQFF. The CDR3 DNA follows: TGCAGTGCTAGCGGGAGGGTTAACAATGAGCAGTTCTTC.